Given below is one T cell receptor beta chain in context. The target antigen is unknown. The data were obtained in a study of CD8+ T cells in alopecia areata. Background on the study: For the treated group, dosing was oral tofacitinib at 5 to 10 mg twice daily.

Treatment described: oral pan-JAK inhibitor, 5-10 mg twice daily. General study findings and limits: Tissue-resident alphabeta T cells belonging to normal skin likewise get sequenced within scalp specimens. Any link of baseline CD8+ expansion to response, resting on one nonresponder, remains uncertain.

V was shortened by 4 bases and J by 9 bases, with 16 bases between the two germline ends. This CDR3 has 12 amino acids. Germline-derived CDR1 and CDR2 are SQVTM and ANQGSEA. The sequencing template was cDNA reverse transcribed from extracted RNA. This table comes from immunoSEQ multiplex PCR, and its TCRdb copy is limited to in-frame clones, with some not included. The table records 190,000 or so clones, around three fifths of them present only once. The sequence was obtained from a human donor with alopecia areata. This sequence joins TRBV29-1 and TRBJ2-7, with D possibly being TRBD1 (6 bases). The specimen comprised CD8+ T cells sorted from blood, sampled at week 24, from a patient treated with tofacitinib. The DNA of the CDR3 is TGCAGCGTTGTTGGGGGCCGGGCCGTGCAGTACTTC. It translates to CSVVGGRAVQYF.